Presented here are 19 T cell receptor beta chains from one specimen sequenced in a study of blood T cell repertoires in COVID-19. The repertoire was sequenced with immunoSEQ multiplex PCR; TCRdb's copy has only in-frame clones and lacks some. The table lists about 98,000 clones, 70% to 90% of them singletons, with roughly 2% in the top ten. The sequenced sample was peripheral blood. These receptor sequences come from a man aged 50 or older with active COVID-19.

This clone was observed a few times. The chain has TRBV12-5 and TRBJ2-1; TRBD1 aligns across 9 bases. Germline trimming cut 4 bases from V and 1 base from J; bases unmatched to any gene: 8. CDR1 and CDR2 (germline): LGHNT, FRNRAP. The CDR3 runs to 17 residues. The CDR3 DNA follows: TGTGCTAGTGGTTCGGGCCTAGGACAGGGGTCCTACAATGAGCAGTTCTTC. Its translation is CASGSGLGQGSYNEQFF. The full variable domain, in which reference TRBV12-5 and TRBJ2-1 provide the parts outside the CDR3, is DARVTQTPRHKVTEMGQEVTMRCQPILGHNTVFWYRQTMMQGLELLAYFRNRAPLDDSGMPKDRFSAEMPDATLATLKIQPSEPRDSAVYFCASGSGLGQGSYNEQFFGPGTRLTVL.

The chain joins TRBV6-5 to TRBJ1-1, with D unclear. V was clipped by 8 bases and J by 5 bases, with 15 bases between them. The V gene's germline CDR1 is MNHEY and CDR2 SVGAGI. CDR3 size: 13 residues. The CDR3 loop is CASGYLGGTEAFF. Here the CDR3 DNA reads TGTGCCAGCGGGTACCTCGGAGGGACTGAAGCTTTCTTT.

The CDR3 is CAWSLRRGGLTDTQYF. The DNA for the CDR3 is TGTGCCTGGAGCCTTAGGCGGGGGGGGTTGACAGATACGCAGTATTTT. V gene TRBV30 combines with J gene TRBJ2-3; the match to TRBD2 covers 9 bases. The germline V gene encodes CDR1 GTSNPN and CDR2 SVGIG (reference sequence). The CDR3 runs to 16 residues. V lost 3 bases and J lost 3; bases outside the gene matches: 10.

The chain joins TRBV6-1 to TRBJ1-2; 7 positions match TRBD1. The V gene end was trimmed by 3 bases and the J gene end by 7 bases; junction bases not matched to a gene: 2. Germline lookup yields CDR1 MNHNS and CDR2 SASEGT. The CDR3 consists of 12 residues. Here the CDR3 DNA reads TGTGCCAGCAGTGACAGGGGGATTGGCTACACCTTC. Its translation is CASSDRGIGYTF.

CDR3 protein: CATSRDRSYEQYF. In nucleotides, the CDR3 is TGTGCCACCAGCAGAGACAGGTCCTACGAGCAGTACTTC. The chain uses TRBV15 and TRBJ2-7, with unresolved D. V lost 0 bases, J lost 1 base, and 4 bases lay in between. The CDR3 totals 13 residues. Germline CDR1 and CDR2: LNHNV and YYDKDF (reference sequence).

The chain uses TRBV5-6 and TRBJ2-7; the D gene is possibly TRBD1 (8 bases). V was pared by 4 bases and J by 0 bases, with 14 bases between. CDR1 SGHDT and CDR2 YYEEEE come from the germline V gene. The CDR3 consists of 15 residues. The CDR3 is CASSQRDRPSYEQYF. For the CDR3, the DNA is TGTGCCAGCAGCCAGCGGGACAGGCCCTCCTACGAGCAGTACTTC.

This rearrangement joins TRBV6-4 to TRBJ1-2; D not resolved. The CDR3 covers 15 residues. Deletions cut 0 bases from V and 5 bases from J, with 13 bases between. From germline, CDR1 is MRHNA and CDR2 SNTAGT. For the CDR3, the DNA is TGTGCCAGCAGTGACTCGGCTCGCAGGCCTTATGGCTACACCTTC. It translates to CASSDSARRPYGYTF.

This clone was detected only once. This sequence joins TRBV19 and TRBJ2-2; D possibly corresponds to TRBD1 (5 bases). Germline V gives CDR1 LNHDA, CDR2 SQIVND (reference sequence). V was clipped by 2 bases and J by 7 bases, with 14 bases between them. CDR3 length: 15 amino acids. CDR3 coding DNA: TGTGCCAGTAGTATATCAGGCAGGGTAGGCGGGGAGCTGTTTTTT. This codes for CASSISGRVGGELFF.

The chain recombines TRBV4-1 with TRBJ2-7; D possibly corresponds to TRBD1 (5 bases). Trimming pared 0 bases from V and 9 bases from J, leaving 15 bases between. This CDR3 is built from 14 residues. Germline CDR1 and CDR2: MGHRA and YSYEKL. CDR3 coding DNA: TGCGCCAGCAGCCAAGAACAGGCCCCGGTTGGGCAGTACTTC. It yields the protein CASSQEQAPVGQYF.

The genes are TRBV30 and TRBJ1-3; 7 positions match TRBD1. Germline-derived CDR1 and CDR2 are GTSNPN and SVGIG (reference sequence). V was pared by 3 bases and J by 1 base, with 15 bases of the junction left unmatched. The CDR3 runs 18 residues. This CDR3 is CAWRVRGLQGFSGNTIYF. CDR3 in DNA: TGTGCCTGGAGGGTGCGGGGCTTACAGGGGTTTTCTGGAAACACCATATATTTT.

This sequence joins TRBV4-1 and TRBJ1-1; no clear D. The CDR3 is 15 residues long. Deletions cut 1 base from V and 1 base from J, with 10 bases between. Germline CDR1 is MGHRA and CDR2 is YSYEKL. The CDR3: CASSQVGVKNTEAFF. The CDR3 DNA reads TGCGCCAGCAGCCAAGTGGGAGTGAAGAACACTGAAGCTTTCTTT.

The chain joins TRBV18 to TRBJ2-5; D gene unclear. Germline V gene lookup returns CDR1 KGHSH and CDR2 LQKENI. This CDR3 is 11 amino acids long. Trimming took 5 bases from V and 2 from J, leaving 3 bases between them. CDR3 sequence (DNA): TGTGCCAGCTCAACTCAAGAGACCCAGTACTTC. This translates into CASSTQETQYF.

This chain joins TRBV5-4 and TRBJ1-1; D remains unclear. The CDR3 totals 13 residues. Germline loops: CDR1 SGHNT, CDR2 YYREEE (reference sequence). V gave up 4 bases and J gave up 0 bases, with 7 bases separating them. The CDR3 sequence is CASSPRVNTEAFF. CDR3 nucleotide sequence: TGTGCCAGCAGCCCCCGGGTGAACACTGAAGCTTTCTTT. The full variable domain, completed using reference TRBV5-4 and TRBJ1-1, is ETGVTQSPTHLIKTRGQQVTLRCSSQSGHNTVSWYQQALGQGPQFIFQYYREEENGRGNFPPRFSGLQFPNYSSELNVNALELDDSALYLCASSPRVNTEAFFGQGTRLTVV.

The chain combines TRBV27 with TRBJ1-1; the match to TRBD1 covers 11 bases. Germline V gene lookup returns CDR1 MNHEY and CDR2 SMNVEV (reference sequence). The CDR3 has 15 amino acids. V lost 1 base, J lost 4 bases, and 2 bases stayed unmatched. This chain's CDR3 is CASSLFGQGATEAFF. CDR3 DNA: TGTGCCAGCAGTTTATTCGGACAGGGGGCCACTGAAGCTTTCTTT.

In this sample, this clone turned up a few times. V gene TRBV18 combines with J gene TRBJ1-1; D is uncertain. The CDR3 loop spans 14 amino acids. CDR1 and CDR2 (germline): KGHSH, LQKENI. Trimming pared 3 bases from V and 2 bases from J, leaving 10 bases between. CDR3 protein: CASSPAGANTEAFF. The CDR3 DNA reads TGTGCCAGCTCACCGGCGGGCGCCAACACTGAAGCTTTCTTT.

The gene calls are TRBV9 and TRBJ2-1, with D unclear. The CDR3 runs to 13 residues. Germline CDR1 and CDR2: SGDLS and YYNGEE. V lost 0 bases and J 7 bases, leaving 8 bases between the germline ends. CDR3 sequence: CASSVAGRNEQFF. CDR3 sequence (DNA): TGTGCCAGCAGCGTAGCTGGTCGGAATGAGCAGTTCTTC.

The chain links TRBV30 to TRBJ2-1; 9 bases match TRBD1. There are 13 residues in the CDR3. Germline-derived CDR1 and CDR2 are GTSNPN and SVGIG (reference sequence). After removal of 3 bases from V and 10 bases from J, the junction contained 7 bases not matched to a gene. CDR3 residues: CAWRGTGPREQFF. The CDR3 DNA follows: TGTGCCTGGAGGGGGACAGGGCCTCGCGAGCAGTTCTTC.

DNA for the CDR3: TGTGCCAGCAGTTACATCAGGGGCGGTTACGAGCAGTACTTC. As protein: CASSYIRGGYEQYF. This chain links TRBV6-5 with TRBJ2-7, with D possibly being TRBD1 (6 bases). The CDR3 sequence is 14 residues long. The germline CDR1 and CDR2 sequences are MNHEY and SVGAGI. The ends were cut back, 2 bases at V and 4 bases at J, with 12 bases in the middle.

CDR3 sequence reads: CASSLGLSGGETQYF. DNA of the CDR3: TGTGCCAGCAGCTTAGGCCTATCCGGGGGGGAGACCCAGTACTTC. The J gene is TRBJ2-5, the V gene TRBV7-9; TRBD2 aligns across 7 bases. The CDR3 sequence is 15 residues long. V dropped 1 base and J dropped 5; count of bases not matched to a gene: 7. Germline loops: CDR1 SEHNR, CDR2 FQNEAQ (reference sequence).